This TCR beta chain originates from a study of control samples from healthy donors and cancer patients. Libraries were prepared by immunoSEQ multiplex PCR; TCRdb keeps only in-frame clonotypes and omits some of them. The data hold some 150,000 clones, with approximately 94% observed a single time. CDR1 and CDR2 from the germline V gene are SGHTA and FQGNSA. CDR3 length: 14 amino acids. Trimming took 2 bases from V and 2 from J, leaving 9 bases between them. This chain joins TRBV7-2 and TRBJ1-2; D is possibly TRBD1 (5 bases). The sequence was obtained from a man in his sixties with colorectal cancer. Sequencing input: PBMCs. CDR3 protein: CASSLTRANYGYTF. CDR3 DNA: TGTGCCAGCAGCTTAACCAGGGCGAACTATGGCTACACCTTC.